This is a list of T cell receptor beta chains from one sample in a study of identical twins. TCRdb reprocessed the 5' RACE reads with MiXCR, giving one entry per CDR3 protein. The table has a few hundred thousand distinct CDR3 sequences, over 9.5% seen once. This sample was also put to use in a study of yellow fever vaccine responses in identical twins.

The sample was memory (CD45RO+) T cells sorted from blood. The source of these receptors is a young woman in good health. Both conserved end residues are part of each CDR3. A D gene is named only where the DNA matches it firmly. Rows give clone size only sometimes, using once, few, many, or a class for an expanded clone.

j_gene,abundance,d_gene,v_gene,CDR3aa,CDR3nt
TRBJ1-1,few,.,TRBV6-2/TRBV6-3,CASSYGGENTEAFF,TGTGCCAGCAGTTACGGGGGAGAGAACACTGAAGCTTTCTTT
TRBJ2-3,.,TRBD2,TRBV18,CASSPGAGGLAWSQYF,TGTGCCAGCTCACCGGGAGCGGGGGGACTCGCGTGGTCGCAGTATTTT
TRBJ2-7,.,.,TRBV20-1,CSARDSTLFEQYF,TGCAGTGCTCGGGACTCAACCCTATTCGAGCAGTACTTC
TRBJ2-7,.,TRBD1,TRBV20-1,CSAGTGEVGYEQYF,TGCAGTGCTGGAACAGGGGAAGTGGGCTACGAGCAGTACTTC
TRBJ2-7,few,.,TRBV7-2,CASRPAASYEQYF,TGTGCCAGTCGCCCAGCGGCCTCCTACGAGCAGTACTTC
TRBJ1-1,few,TRBD1,TRBV5-6,CASRRTGFSEAFF,TGTGCCAGCAGACGGACAGGGTTCTCTGAAGCTTTCTTT
TRBJ2-3,few,TRBD2,TRBV12-3/TRBV12-4,CASSRTSGYTDTQYF,TGTGCCAGCAGTAGGACTAGCGGATACACAGATACGCAGTATTTT
TRBJ2-3,.,.,TRBV13,CASSPQGRGRTDTQYF,TGTGCCAGCAGCCCCCAAGGACGGGGACGCACAGATACGCAGTATTTT
TRBJ2-1,many,TRBD1,TRBV5-6,CASSSQGYGYNEQFF,TGTGCCAGCAGCTCACAGGGGTATGGGTACAATGAGCAGTTCTTC
TRBJ2-1,.,.,TRBV20-1,CSALPPHTYNEQFF,TGCAGTGCTCTGCCCCCGCATACTTACAATGAGCAGTTCTTC
TRBJ2-3,.,.,TRBV5-1,CASSIGGRLGQYF,TGCGCCAGCAGCATTGGAGGGAGACTGGGGCAGTATTTT
TRBJ2-7,.,.,TRBV21-1,CASSIGGLSYEQYF,TGTGCCAGCAGCATAGGCGGACTGTCTTACGAGCAGTACTTC
TRBJ1-6,many,.,TRBV5-1,CASSLEGEFGSPLHF,TGCGCCAGCAGCTTGGAAGGGGAGTTCGGTTCACCCCTCCACTTT
TRBJ1-4,.,TRBD1,TRBV12-3/TRBV12-4,CASRIRQGREEKLFF,TGTGCCAGCAGAATACGACAGGGGAGAGAAGAAAAACTGTTTTTT
TRBJ2-5,many,TRBD2,TRBV12-3/TRBV12-4,CASRGLAGGRKETQYF,TGTGCCAGCAGGGGCCTAGCGGGAGGGAGGAAAGAGACCCAGTACTTC
TRBJ1-2,.,.,TRBV6-1,CASSESDPAYGYTF,TGTGCCAGCAGTGAGAGTGATCCCGCCTATGGCTACACCTTC
TRBJ2-7,few,.,TRBV12-3/TRBV12-4,CASTRDYEQYF,TGTGCCAGCACCAGGGACTACGAGCAGTACTTC
TRBJ2-3,.,TRBD2,TRBV6-1,CASTAGGPTDTQYF,TGTGCCAGCACCGCGGGGGGGCCCACAGATACGCAGTATTTT
TRBJ2-3,.,TRBD1,TRBV3-1,CASSPGTGRTDTQYF,TGTGCCAGCAGCCCGGGGACAGGTCGTACAGATACGCAGTATTTT
TRBJ2-1,many,TRBD2,TRBV12-3/TRBV12-4,CASSRTSGKGNEQFF,TGTGCCAGCAGTCGGACTAGCGGCAAGGGGAATGAGCAGTTCTTC
TRBJ2-1,.,.,TRBV28,CASKEGRDEQFF,TGTGCCAGCAAAGAGGGGCGGGATGAGCAGTTCTTC
TRBJ2-7,many,TRBD1,TRBV10-3,CAIRGDRAAEQYF,TGTGCCATCAGGGGGGACAGGGCGGCCGAGCAGTACTTC
TRBJ2-7,few,TRBD2,TRBV5-8,CASSLAATGGTREYF,TGTGCCAGCAGCTTGGCCGCTACGGGGGGGACTCGGGAGTACTTC
TRBJ2-2,many,.,TRBV4-3,CASSQETGGPGELFF,TGCGCCAGCAGCCAAGAAACCGGGGGACCCGGGGAGCTGTTTTTT
TRBJ2-1,.,TRBD2,TRBV6-4,CASGATSGTYNEQFF,TGTGCCAGCGGAGCGACTAGCGGAACCTACAATGAGCAGTTCTTC
TRBJ2-1,.,.,TRBV4-1,CASSQDLSGSYNEQFF,TGCGCCAGCAGCCAAGATCTTTCCGGCTCCTACAATGAGCAGTTCTTC
TRBJ2-1,few,.,TRBV2,CASSAGLGGDEQFF,TGTGCCAGCAGTGCAGGGCTAGGTGGTGATGAGCAGTTCTTC
TRBJ2-1,.,.,TRBV6-2/TRBV6-3,CASSNRVSYNEQFF,TGTGCCAGCAGTAACAGGGTGTCCTACAATGAGCAGTTCTTC
TRBJ2-3,.,TRBD2,TRBV4-3,CASSRGTAGEGDTQYF,TGCGCCAGCAGCCGAGGCACCGCGGGAGAGGGGGATACGCAGTATTTT
TRBJ2-1,few,.,TRBV7-3,CASSFRGQGGRNEQFF,TGTGCCAGCAGCTTCCGCGGGCAGGGGGGGCGTAATGAGCAGTTCTTC
TRBJ2-3,few,TRBD2,TRBV7-8,CASSSALAGGLQGTQYF,TGTGCCAGCAGCTCTGCTTTAGCGGGAGGCTTACAGGGCACGCAGTATTTT
TRBJ1-5,.,TRBD1,TRBV6-2/TRBV6-3,CASSSGQGTYQPQHF,TGTGCCAGCAGTTCTGGACAGGGGACCTATCAGCCCCAGCATTTT
TRBJ2-3,.,.,TRBV25-1,CARSGPGQNTQYF,TGTGCCAGGAGTGGACCGGGACAAAATACGCAGTATTTT
TRBJ2-3,.,.,TRBV3-1,CASGQDLRGGQYF,TGTGCCAGCGGCCAAGATCTGCGGGGAGGGCAGTATTTT
TRBJ1-2,.,TRBD1,TRBV5-6,CASSFFDRGHGYTF,TGTGCCAGCAGCTTTTTCGACAGGGGGCATGGCTACACCTTC
TRBJ2-2,few,.,TRBV4-2,CASSQDKGDGELFF,TGTGCCAGCAGCCAGGACAAGGGGGACGGGGAGCTGTTTTTT
TRBJ2-1,.,TRBD1,TRBV25-1,CASRRPGTGGGQFF,TGTGCCAGCAGGCGACCCGGGACAGGGGGTGGGCAGTTCTTC
TRBJ2-5,.,TRBD2,TRBV29-1,CRVGGEGETQYF,TGCCGCGTCGGGGGGGAAGGAGAGACCCAGTACTTC